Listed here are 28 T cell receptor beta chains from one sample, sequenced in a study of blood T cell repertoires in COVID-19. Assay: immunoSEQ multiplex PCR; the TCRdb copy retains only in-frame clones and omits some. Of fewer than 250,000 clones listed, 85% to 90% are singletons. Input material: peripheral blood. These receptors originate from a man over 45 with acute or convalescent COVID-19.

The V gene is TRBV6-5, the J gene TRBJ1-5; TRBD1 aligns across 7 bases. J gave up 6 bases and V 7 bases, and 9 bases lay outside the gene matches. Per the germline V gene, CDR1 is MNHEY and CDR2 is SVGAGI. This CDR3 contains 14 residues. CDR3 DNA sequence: TGTGCCAGCAAACCGACAGGGTTGGGTCAGCCCCAGCATTTT. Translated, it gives CASKPTGLGQPQHF.

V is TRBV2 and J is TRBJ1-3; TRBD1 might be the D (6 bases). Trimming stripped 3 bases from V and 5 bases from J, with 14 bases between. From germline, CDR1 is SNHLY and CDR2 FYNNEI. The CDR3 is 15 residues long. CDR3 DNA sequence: TGTGCCAGCAGTGACCCCGGCAGGGGCCGAAACACCATATATTTT. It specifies CASSDPGRGRNTIYF.

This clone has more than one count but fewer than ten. The DNA of the CDR3 is TGTGCCAGCAGCTTAATCAGGGGTGAAGCTTTCTTT. Its protein product is CASSLIRGEAFF. This chain links TRBV7-2 with TRBJ1-1, with D maybe TRBD1 (6 bases). V was cut by 2 bases and J by 7 bases, with 8 bases left in between. The CDR3 is 12 residues long. CDR1 is SGHTA, CDR2 FQGNSA, per germline.

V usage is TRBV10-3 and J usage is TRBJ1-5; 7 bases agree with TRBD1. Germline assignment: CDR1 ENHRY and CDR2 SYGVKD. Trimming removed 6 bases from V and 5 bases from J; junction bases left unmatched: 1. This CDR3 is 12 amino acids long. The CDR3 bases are TGTGCCATCAGGGGGACAGATCAGCCCCAGCATTTT. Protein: CAIRGTDQPQHF.

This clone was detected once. This CDR3 is CASSQGSQGYGYTF. The CDR3 coding sequence is TGTGCCAGCAGCCAAGGGTCCCAGGGCTATGGCTACACCTTC. This rearrangement joins TRBV3-1 (or the pseudogene TRBV3-2) to TRBJ1-2; D is perhaps TRBD1 (5 bases). The CDR3 sequence is 14 residues long. Germline V gene data show CDR1 as LGHDT and CDR2 as YNNKEL (reference sequence). V lost 1 base, J lost 4 bases, and 10 bases lay in between.

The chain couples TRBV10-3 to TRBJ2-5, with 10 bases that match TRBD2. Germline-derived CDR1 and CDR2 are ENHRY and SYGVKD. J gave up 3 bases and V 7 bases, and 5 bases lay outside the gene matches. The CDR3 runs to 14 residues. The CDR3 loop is CAINAGTSEETQYF. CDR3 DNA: TGTGCCATCAACGCCGGGACTAGCGAAGAGACCCAGTACTTC.

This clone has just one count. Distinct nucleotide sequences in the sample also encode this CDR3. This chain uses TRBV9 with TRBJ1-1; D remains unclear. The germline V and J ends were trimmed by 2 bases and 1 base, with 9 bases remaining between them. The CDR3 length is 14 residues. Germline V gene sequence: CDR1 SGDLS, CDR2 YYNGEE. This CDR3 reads CASSVLAENTEAFF. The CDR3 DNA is TGTGCCAGCAGCGTGCTTGCGGAGAACACTGAAGCTTTCTTT.

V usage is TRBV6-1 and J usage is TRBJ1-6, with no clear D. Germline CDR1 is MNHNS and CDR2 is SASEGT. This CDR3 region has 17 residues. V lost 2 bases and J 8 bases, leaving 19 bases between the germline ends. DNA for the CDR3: TGTGCCAGCAGTGAATCCACGCCGGGGTTTAAGGATTCACCCCTCCACTTT. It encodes CASSESTPGFKDSPLHF.

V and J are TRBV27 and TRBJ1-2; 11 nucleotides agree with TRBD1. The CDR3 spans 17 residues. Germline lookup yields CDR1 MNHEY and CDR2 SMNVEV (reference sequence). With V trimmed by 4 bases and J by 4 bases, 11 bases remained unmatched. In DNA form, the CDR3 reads TGTGCCAGCAGTTGGACAGGGGGCGCGGCCCAGATCTATGGCTACACCTTC. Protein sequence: CASSWTGGAAQIYGYTF.

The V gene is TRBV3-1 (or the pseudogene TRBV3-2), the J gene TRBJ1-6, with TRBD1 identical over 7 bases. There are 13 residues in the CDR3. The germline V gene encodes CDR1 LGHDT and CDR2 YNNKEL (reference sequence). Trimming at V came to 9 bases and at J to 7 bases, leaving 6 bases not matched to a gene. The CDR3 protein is CASRGQVNSPLHF. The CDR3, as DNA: TGTGCCAGTAGAGGACAGGTGAATTCACCCCTCCACTTT.

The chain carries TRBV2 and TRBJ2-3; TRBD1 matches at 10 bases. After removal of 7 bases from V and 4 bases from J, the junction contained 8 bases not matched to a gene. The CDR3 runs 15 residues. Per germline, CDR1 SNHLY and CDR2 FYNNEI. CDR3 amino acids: CASMPGTGAPDTQYF. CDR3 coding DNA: TGTGCCAGCATGCCGGGGACAGGGGCCCCAGATACGCAGTATTTT.

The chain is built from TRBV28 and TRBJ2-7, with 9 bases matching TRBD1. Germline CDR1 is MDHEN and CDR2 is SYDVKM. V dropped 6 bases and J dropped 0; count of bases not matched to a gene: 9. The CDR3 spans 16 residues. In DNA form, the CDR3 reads TGTGCCAGCAGGTACGGACAGGGGCTAAGCTCCTACGAGCAGTACTTC. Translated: CASRYGQGLSSYEQYF.

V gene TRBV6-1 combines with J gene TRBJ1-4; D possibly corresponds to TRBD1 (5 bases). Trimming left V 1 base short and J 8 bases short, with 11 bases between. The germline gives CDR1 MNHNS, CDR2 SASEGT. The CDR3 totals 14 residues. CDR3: CASSEGAGGEKLFF. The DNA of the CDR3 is TGTGCCAGCAGTGAAGGTGCGGGGGGGGAAAAACTGTTTTTT.

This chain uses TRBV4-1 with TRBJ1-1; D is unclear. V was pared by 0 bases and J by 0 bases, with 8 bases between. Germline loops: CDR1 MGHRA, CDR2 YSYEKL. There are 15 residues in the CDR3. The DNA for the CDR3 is TGCGCCAGCAGCCAAGACCCAAGCCTGAACACTGAAGCTTTCTTT. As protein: CASSQDPSLNTEAFF.

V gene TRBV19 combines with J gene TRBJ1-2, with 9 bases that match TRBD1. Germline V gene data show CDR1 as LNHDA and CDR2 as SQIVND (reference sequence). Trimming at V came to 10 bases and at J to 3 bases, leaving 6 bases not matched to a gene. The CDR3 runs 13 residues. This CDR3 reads CATGGDRDYGYTF. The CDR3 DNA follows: TGTGCCACCGGGGGGGACAGGGACTATGGCTACACCTTC.

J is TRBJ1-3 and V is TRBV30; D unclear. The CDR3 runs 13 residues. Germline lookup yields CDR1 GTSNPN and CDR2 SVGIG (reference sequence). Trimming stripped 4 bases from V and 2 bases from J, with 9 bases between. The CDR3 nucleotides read TGTGCCTGGACTCCAGGCCCTGGAAACACCATATATTTT. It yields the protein CAWTPGPGNTIYF.

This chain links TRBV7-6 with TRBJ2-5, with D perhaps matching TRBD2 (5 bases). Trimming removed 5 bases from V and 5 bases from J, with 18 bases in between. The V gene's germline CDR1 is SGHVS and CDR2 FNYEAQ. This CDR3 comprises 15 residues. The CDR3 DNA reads TGTGCCAGCAGCCCTAAACCCAATCGCGGGGAGACCCAGTACTTC. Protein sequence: CASSPKPNRGETQYF.

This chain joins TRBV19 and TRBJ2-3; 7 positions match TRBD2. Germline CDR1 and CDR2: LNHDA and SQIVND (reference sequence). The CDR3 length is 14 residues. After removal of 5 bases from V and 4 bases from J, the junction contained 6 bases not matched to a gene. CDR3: CASSLTGGADTQYF. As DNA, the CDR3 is TGTGCCAGTAGTCTCACGGGGGGAGCAGATACGCAGTATTTT.

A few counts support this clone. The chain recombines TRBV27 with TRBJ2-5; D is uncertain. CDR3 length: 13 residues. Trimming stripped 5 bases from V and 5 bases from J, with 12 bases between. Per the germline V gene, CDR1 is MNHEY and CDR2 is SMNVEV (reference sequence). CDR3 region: CASSIRPRETQYF. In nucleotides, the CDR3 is TGTGCCAGCAGTATCCGACCGAGGGAGACCCAGTACTTC.

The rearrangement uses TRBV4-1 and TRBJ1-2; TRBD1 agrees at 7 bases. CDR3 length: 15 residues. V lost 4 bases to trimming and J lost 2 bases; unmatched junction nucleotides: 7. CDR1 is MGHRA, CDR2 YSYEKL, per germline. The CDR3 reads CASSPSGTVNYGYTF. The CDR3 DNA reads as TGCGCCAGCAGCCCCTCCGGGACAGTCAACTATGGCTACACCTTC.

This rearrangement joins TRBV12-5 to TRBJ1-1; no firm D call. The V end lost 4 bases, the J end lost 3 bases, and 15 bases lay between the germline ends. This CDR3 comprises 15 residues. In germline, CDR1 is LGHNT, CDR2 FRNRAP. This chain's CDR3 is CASGSPRTVDTEAFF. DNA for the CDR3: TGTGCTAGTGGTTCCCCAAGGACTGTCGACACTGAAGCTTTCTTT.

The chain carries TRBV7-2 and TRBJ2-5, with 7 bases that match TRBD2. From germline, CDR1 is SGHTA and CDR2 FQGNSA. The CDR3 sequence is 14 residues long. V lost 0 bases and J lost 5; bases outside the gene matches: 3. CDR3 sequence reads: CASSLAGGGETQYF. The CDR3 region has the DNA TGTGCCAGCAGCTTAGCGGGGGGAGGGGAGACCCAGTACTTC.

The CDR3 sequence: CASSSSFNEKLFF. The CDR3 coding sequence is TGTGCCAGCAGTTCGAGCTTTAATGAAAAACTGTTTTTT. This chain links TRBV6-5 with TRBJ1-4; D gene unclear. The V end lost 4 bases, the J end lost 4 bases, and 7 bases lay between the germline ends. Germline-derived CDR1 and CDR2 are MNHEY and SVGAGI. The CDR3 runs 13 residues.

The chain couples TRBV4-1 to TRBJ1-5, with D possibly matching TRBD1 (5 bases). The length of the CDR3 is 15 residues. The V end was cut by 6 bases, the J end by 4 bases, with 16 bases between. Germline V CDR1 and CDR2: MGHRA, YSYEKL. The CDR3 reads CASRPSFRENQPQHF. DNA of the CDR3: TGCGCCAGCAGGCCAAGCTTCAGGGAAAATCAGCCCCAGCATTTT.

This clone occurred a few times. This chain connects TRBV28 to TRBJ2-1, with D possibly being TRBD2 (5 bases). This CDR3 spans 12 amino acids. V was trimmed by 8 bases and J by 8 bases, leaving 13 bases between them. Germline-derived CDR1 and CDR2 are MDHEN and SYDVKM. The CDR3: CASVRGRDEQFF. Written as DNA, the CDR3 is TGTGCCAGCGTCCGGGGAAGGGATGAGCAGTTCTTC.

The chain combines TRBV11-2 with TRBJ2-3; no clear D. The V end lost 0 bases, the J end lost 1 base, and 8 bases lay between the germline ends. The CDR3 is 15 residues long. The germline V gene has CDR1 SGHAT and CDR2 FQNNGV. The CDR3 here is CASSLDGTGTDTQYF. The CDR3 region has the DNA TGTGCCAGCAGCTTAGATGGAACAGGCACAGATACGCAGTATTTT.

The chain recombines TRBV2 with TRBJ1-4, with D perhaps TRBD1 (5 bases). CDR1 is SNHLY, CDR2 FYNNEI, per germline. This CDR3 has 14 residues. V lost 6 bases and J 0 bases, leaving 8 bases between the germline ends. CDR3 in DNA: TGTGCCAGCAGCGCGGGGGCAACTAATGAAAAACTGTTTTTT. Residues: CASSAGATNEKLFF.

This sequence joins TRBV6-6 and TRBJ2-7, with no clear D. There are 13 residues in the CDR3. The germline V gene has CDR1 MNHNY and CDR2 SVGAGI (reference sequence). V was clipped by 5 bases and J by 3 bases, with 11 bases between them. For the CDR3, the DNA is TGTGCCAGCAGTCTCCCCCCGGGCTACGAGCAGTACTTC. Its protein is CASSLPPGYEQYF.